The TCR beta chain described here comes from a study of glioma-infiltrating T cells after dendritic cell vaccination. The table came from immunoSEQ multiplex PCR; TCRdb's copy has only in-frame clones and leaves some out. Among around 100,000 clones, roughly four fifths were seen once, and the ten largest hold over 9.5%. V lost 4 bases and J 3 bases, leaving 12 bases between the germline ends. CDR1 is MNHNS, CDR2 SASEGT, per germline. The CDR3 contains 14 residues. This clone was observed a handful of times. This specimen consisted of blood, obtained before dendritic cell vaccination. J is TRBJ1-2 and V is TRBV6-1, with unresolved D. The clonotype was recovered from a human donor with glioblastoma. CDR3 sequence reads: CASSAAPGDYGYTF. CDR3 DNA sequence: TGTGCCAGCAGTGCGGCCCCAGGCGACTATGGCTACACCTTC.